A selection of T cell receptor beta chains follows, all from one sample in a study of cytomegalovirus exposure and HLA in healthy donors. TCRdb's copy holds only in-frame clones and misses some; the assay was immunoSEQ multiplex PCR. The sample records 140,000 or so clones, roughly 88% being singletons. Sequencing was done on a sample of PBMCs. The receptor source for this set is a woman aged 40-49 years in good health and CMV-seronegative. Each CDR3 is given with its conserved first and last residue. The order of the fields is J gene, V gene, clone size, D gene, CDR3 length, CDR3 protein, CDR3 DNA. D genes are given only for firm matches. Expanded clones are given a class, and other clones once, few, many or no size at all.

J: TRBJ2-7; V: TRBV27; size: .; D: .; length: 14; CDR3: CASSKGNVGYEQYF; DNA: TGTGCCAGCAGTAAGGGGAATGTCGGTTACGAGCAGTACTTC
J: TRBJ1-2; V: TRBV6-1; size: .; D: TRBD1; length: 16; CDR3: CASSEVYADRGEGYTF; DNA: TGTGCCAGCAGTGAAGTCTACGCCGACAGGGGTGAGGGCTACACCTTC
J: TRBJ1-2; V: TRBV10-3; size: once; D: TRBD1; length: 14; CDR3: CAISTQGAGYGYTF; DNA: TGTGCCATCAGTACACAGGGGGCCGGCTATGGCTACACCTTC
J: TRBJ1-1; V: TRBV6-6; size: .; D: .; length: 13; CDR3: CASSYGGVTEAFF; DNA: TGTGCCAGCAGTTACGGAGGGGTGACTGAAGCTTTCTTT
J: TRBJ2-6; V: TRBV4-2; size: .; D: TRBD1; length: 17; CDR3: CASSQAGQGSGANVLTF; DNA: TGTGCCAGCAGCCAAGCGGGACAGGGCTCTGGGGCCAACGTCCTGACTTTC
J: TRBJ2-1; V: TRBV27; size: once; D: TRBD2; length: 15; CDR3: CASTLAGRTYNEQFF; DNA: TGTGCCAGCACCCTAGCGGGAAGGACCTACAATGAGCAGTTCTTC
J: TRBJ1-2; V: TRBV7-9; size: .; D: TRBD1; length: 16; CDR3: CASSLNRGRNNYGYTF; DNA: TGTGCCAGCAGCCTAAACAGGGGGCGTAATAACTATGGCTACACCTTC
J: TRBJ2-7; V: TRBV11-3; size: .; D: .; length: 12; CDR3: CASSFLDYSQYF; DNA: TGTGCCAGCAGCTTTCTTGACTATTCCCAATACTTC
J: TRBJ2-3; V: TRBV5-1; size: .; D: .; length: 16; CDR3: CASSLDGGARPDTQYF; DNA: TGCGCCAGCAGCTTGGACGGCGGGGCCAGACCAGATACGCAGTATTTT
J: TRBJ2-3; V: TRBV27; size: .; D: TRBD2; length: 16; CDR3: CASTTSPGRVWDTQYF; DNA: TGTGCCAGTACCACCTCCCCAGGGAGGGTTTGGGATACGCAGTATTTT
J: TRBJ1-2; V: TRBV6-6; size: .; D: TRBD1; length: 13; CDR3: CASSPDRVDGYTF; DNA: TGTGCCAGCAGCCCGGACAGGGTGGATGGCTACACCTTC
J: TRBJ2-3; V: TRBV28; size: .; D: .; length: 13; CDR3: CASNLRGTDTQYF; DNA: TGTGCCAGCAATCTCCGTGGCACAGATACGCAGTATTTT
J: TRBJ2-1; V: TRBV5-1; size: .; D: TRBD1; length: 14; CDR3: CASSPEQGYNEQFF; DNA: TGCGCCAGCAGCCCGGAACAGGGGTACAATGAGCAGTTCTTC
J: TRBJ2-7; V: TRBV4-1; size: .; D: TRBD2; length: 15; CDR3: CASSQTSGSSYEQYF; DNA: TGCGCCAGCAGCCAAACTAGCGGGAGCTCCTACGAGCAGTACTTC
J: TRBJ2-1; V: TRBV28; size: .; D: TRBD1; length: 16; CDR3: CASSLTGGQNYNEQFF; DNA: TGTGCCAGCAGCCTCACTGGGGGACAGAACTACAATGAGCAGTTCTTC
J: TRBJ2-7; V: TRBV9; size: .; D: .; length: 14; CDR3: CASSPGLPLYEQYF; DNA: TGTGCCAGCAGCCCGGGACTCCCTCTCTACGAGCAGTACTTC
J: TRBJ2-7; V: TRBV4-2; size: .; D: .; length: 16; CDR3: CASSQPPGHRTYEQYF; DNA: TGTGCCAGCAGCCAACCCCCGGGACATAGAACCTACGAGCAGTACTTC
J: TRBJ2-5; V: TRBV5-1; size: .; D: TRBD2; length: 19; CDR3: CASSWGTSGLGWEQETQYF; DNA: TGCGCCAGCAGCTGGGGGACTAGCGGTTTAGGGTGGGAGCAAGAGACCCAGTACTTC
J: TRBJ2-3; V: TRBV28; size: .; D: .; length: 13; CDR3: CASSQQGPDTQYF; DNA: TGTGCCAGCAGTCAACAGGGCCCCGATACGCAGTATTTT
J: TRBJ1-4; V: TRBV4-2; size: few; D: TRBD1; length: 14; CDR3: CASSPRTGEEKLFF; DNA: TGTGCCAGCAGCCCCCGGACAGGCGAGGAAAAACTGTTTTTT
J: TRBJ2-6; V: TRBV11-3; size: .; D: .; length: 15; CDR3: CASSVDSSGANVLTF; DNA: TGTGCCAGCAGCGTGGACAGCTCTGGGGCCAACGTCCTGACTTTC
J: TRBJ2-7; V: TRBV11-1; size: .; D: TRBD2; length: 14; CDR3: CASSLSRTSDEQYF; DNA: TGTGCCAGCAGCTTATCTAGGACTAGCGACGAGCAGTACTTC
J: TRBJ2-7; V: TRBV11-2; size: once; D: .; length: 15; CDR3: CASSAYRGLTIEQYF; DNA: TGTGCCAGCAGCGCGTATAGAGGCCTAACCATCGAGCAGTACTTC